This is a list of T cell receptor beta chains from one sample in a study of beta chain features in type 1 diabetes. The repertoire was sequenced with immunoSEQ multiplex PCR; TCRdb's copy has only in-frame clones and lacks some. The sample records more than 250,000 clones, around 21% being singletons. The sequenced material came from naive CD4+ T cells from blood. The receptors originated from a woman in her thirties or forties with type 1 diabetes. The CDR3 runs from the conserved cysteine through the conserved F or W. A D gene is named only where the DNA matches it firmly. Only part of the rows carry a size: once, few, many, or a class if the clone is expanded.

clone_size j_call v_call d_call cdr3_aa cdr3_nt
- TRBJ1-4 TRBV29-1 - CSVAVAGITNEKLFF TGCAGCGTTGCGGTGGCAGGGATAACTAATGAAAAACTGTTTTTT
- TRBJ2-1 TRBV19 TRBD1 CASSLDRGIDEQFF TGTGCCAGTAGTTTGGACAGGGGTATCGATGAGCAGTTCTTC
few TRBJ1-2 TRBV30 - CAWRNGGYTF TGTGCCTGGCGTAACGGTGGCTACACCTTC
few TRBJ1-1 TRBV29-1 TRBD1 CSALLQGAAEAFF TGCAGCGCCCTCTTACAGGGGGCGGCTGAAGCTTTCTTT
- TRBJ1-2 TRBV4-1 - CASSQDGRGGRGYTF TGCGCCAGCAGCCAAGATGGGAGGGGGGGACGTGGCTACACCTTC
few TRBJ2-1 TRBV19 TRBD1 CASTTPGQGYNEQFF TGTGCCAGTACAACCCCAGGACAGGGGTACAATGAGCAGTTCTTC
- TRBJ1-6 TRBV23-1 - CASSAFPRGSPLHF TGCGCCAGCAGTGCTTTCCCTCGGGGGTCACCCCTCCACTTT
- TRBJ1-6 TRBV10-3 - CATSPRQDSPLHF TGTGCCACTTCCCCTCGACAGGATTCACCCCTCCACTTT
few TRBJ1-6 TRBV5-1 - CASSPEGGSPNSPLHF TGCGCCAGCAGCCCAGAGGGCGGATCCCCAAATTCACCCCTCCACTTT
- TRBJ2-7 TRBV28 TRBD2 CATTSGLAGEQYF TGTGCCACTACATCCGGACTAGCGGGCGAGCAGTACTTC
once TRBJ2-4 TRBV11-3 TRBD2 CASSLKRLAGGELAKNIQYF TGTGCCAGCAGCTTAAAGAGGCTAGCGGGAGGAGAGCTGGCCAAAAACATTCAGTACTTC
few TRBJ1-2 TRBV15 TRBD1 CATSAGTGDPNYGYTF TGTGCCACCAGCGCCGGGACAGGGGACCCGAACTATGGCTACACCTTC
few TRBJ1-5 TRBV4-1 - CASSQVSGSPVGNQPQHF TGCGCCAGCAGCCAAGTTTCCGGGAGTCCGGTAGGCAATCAGCCCCAGCATTTT
few TRBJ1-3 TRBV4-3 - CASSQDTAGNTIYF TGCGCCAGCAGCCAAGATACTGCGGGAAACACCATATATTTT
- TRBJ1-2 TRBV7-2 TRBD1 CASSWGGQGNGYTF TGTGCCAGCAGCTGGGGGGGACAGGGGAATGGCTACACCTTC
- TRBJ1-5 TRBV6-5 - CASSDSTNQPQHF TGTGCCAGCAGCGACAGTACCAATCAGCCCCAGCATTTT
- TRBJ2-6 TRBV11-2 - CASSLMEVLSGANVLTF TGTGCCAGCAGCTTAATGGAGGTTCTCTCTGGGGCCAACGTCCTGACTTTC
- TRBJ2-3 TRBV12-5 TRBD2 CASGFWLAGGPRDTQYF TGTGCTAGTGGTTTTTGGCTAGCGGGAGGGCCGAGGGATACGCAGTATTTT
- TRBJ1-4 TRBV5-4 - CASSPEEQGANEKLFF TGTGCCAGCAGCCCTGAGGAACAGGGCGCGAACGAAAAACTGTTTTTT
few TRBJ2-1 TRBV18 - CASSPRGDNEQFF TGTGCCAGCTCACCACGCGGGGACAATGAGCAGTTCTTC
- TRBJ1-5 TRBV4-1 - CASSLLGNQPQHF TGCGCCAGCAGCCTACTGGGCAATCAGCCCCAGCATTTT
few TRBJ2-1 TRBV30 TRBD1 CAWSLGQGSGEQFF TGTGCCTGGAGCCTGGGACAGGGTTCGGGTGAGCAGTTCTTC
- TRBJ2-3 TRBV28 - CASSLLAGGNTDTQYF TGTGCCAGCAGTTTATTGGCAGGGGGGAACACAGATACGCAGTATTTT
- TRBJ1-6 TRBV5-1 - CASSPDIPGNSPLHF TGCGCCAGCAGTCCCGACATCCCGGGGAATTCACCCCTCCACTTT
- TRBJ2-7 TRBV5-1 TRBD1 CASSLGDRGAYEQYF TGCGCCAGCAGCTTGGGGGACAGGGGGGCCTACGAGCAGTACTTC
few TRBJ2-5 TRBV28 TRBD1 CASSTLGGAETQYF TGTGCCAGCAGTACACTAGGGGGCGCAGAGACCCAGTACTTC
few TRBJ1-5 TRBV9 - CASSVGQESNQPQHF TGTGCCAGCAGCGTAGGACAGGAAAGCAATCAGCCCCAGCATTTT
- TRBJ2-3 TRBV30 TRBD1 CAWSTGGSTDTQYF TGTGCCTGGAGTACAGGGGGCAGCACAGATACGCAGTATTTT
- TRBJ2-1 TRBV6-5 TRBD2 CASAQREIPYNEQFF TGTGCCAGCGCTCAGCGGGAGATCCCCTACAATGAGCAGTTCTTC
once TRBJ1-1 TRBV7-6 TRBD1 CASSFSRGYNTEAFF TGTGCCAGCAGCTTCTCCAGGGGGTACAACACTGAAGCTTTCTTT
- TRBJ1-2 TRBV7-2 - CASSLGGRDYGYTF TGTGCCAGCAGCTTAGGGGGGCGCGACTATGGCTACACCTTC
- TRBJ1-1 TRBV19 TRBD1 CASSIVYQGDTEAFF TGTGCCAGTAGTATAGTTTACCAGGGGGACACTGAAGCTTTCTTT
few TRBJ1-1 TRBV16 - CASSQLRGTEAFF TGTGCCAGCAGCCAATTGCGGGGCACTGAAGCTTTCTTT
- TRBJ2-1 TRBV30 TRBD2 CAWSLTSGPYNEQFF TGTGCCTGGAGTTTGACTAGCGGGCCCTACAATGAGCAGTTCTTC
few TRBJ2-6 TRBV14 - CASSLQGAGANVLTF TGTGCCAGCAGCCTCCAGGGCGCTGGGGCCAACGTCCTGACTTTC
few TRBJ2-2 TRBV7-9 TRBD2 CASSYSGGNTGELFF TGTGCCAGCAGCTATAGCGGGGGGAACACCGGGGAGCTGTTTTTT